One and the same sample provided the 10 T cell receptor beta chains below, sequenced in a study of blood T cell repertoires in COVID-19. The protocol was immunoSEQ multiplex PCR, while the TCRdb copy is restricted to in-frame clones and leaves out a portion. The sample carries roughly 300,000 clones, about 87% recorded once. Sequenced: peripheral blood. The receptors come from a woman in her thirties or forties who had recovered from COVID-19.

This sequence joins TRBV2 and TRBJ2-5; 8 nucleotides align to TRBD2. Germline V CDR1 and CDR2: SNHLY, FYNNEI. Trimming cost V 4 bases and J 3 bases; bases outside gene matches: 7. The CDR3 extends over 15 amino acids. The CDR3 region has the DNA TGTGCCAGCAGTGTATCGCGGGGGGCGGAAGAGACCCAGTACTTC. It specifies CASSVSRGAEETQYF.

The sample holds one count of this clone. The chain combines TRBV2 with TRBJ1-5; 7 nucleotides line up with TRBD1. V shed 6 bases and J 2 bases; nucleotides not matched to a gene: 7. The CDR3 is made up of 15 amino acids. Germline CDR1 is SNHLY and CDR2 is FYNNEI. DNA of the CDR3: TGTGCCAGCAGCCAGGGGGTGGGTGGCAATCAGCCCCAGCATTTT. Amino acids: CASSQGVGGNQPQHF. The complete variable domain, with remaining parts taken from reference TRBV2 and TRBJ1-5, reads EPEVTQTPSHQVTQMGQEVILRCVPISNHLYFYWYRQILGQKVEFLVSFYNNEISEKSEIFDDQFSVERPDGSNFTLKIRSTKLEDSAMYFCASSQGVGGNQPQHFGDGTRLSIL.

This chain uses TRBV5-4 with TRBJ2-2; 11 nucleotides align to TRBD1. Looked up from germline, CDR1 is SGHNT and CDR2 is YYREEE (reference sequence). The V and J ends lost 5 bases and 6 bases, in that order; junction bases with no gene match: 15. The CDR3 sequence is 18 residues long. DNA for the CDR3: TGTGCCAGCAGGGGTCCCGGGACAGGGGGAACTGTCGCCGGGGAGCTGTTTTTT. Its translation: CASRGPGTGGTVAGELFF. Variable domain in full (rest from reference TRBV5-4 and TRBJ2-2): ETGVTQSPTHLIKTRGQQVTLRCSSQSGHNTVSWYQQALGQGPQFIFQYYREEENGRGNFPPRFSGLQFPNYSSELNVNALELDDSALYLCASRGPGTGGTVAGELFFGEGSRLTVL.

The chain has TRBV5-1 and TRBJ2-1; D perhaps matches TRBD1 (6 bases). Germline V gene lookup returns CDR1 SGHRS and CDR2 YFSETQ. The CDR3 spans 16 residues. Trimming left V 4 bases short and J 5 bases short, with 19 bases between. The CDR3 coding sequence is TGCGCCAGCAGCCGCCGGACAGACCGGGCGGACAATGAGCAGTTCTTC. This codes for CASSRRTDRADNEQFF. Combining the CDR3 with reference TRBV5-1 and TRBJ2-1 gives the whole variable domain KAGVTQTPRYLIKTRGQQVTLSCSPISGHRSVSWYQQTPGQGLQFLFEYFSETQRNKGNFPGRFSGRQFSNSRSEMNVSTLELGDSALYLCASSRRTDRADNEQFFGPGTRLTVL.

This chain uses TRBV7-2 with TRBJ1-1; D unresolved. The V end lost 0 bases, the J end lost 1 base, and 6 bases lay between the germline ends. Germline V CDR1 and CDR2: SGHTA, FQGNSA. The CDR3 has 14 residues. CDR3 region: CASSLARQNTEAFF. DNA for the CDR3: TGTGCCAGCAGCTTAGCGCGGCAGAACACTGAAGCTTTCTTT.

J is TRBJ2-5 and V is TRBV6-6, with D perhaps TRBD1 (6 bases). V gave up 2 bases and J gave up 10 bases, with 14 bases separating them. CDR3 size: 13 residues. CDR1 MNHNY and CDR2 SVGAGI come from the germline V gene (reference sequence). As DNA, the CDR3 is TGTGCCAGCAGTTACCCCGGCAGGGGAGACCAGTACTTC. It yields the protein CASSYPGRGDQYF.

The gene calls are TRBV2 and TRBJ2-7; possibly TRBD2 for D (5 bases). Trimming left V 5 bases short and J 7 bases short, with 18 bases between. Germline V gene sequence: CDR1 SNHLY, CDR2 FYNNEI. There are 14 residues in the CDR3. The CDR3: CASSSTGLLGEQYF. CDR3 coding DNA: TGTGCCAGCAGTTCTACCGGACTCCTCGGAGAGCAGTACTTC.

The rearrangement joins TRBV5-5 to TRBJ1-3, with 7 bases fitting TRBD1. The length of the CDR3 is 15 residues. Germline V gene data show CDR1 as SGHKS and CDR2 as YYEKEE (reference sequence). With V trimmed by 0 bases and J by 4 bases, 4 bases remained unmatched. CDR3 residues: CASSLVRTGGNTIYF. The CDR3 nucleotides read TGTGCCAGCAGCTTGGTACGGACAGGAGGAAACACCATATATTTT. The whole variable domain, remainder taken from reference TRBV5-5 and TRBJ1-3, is DAGVTQSPTHLIKTRGQQVTLRCSPISGHKSVSWYQQVLGQGPQFIFQYYEKEERGRGNFPDRFSARQFPNYSSELNVNALLLGDSALYLCASSLVRTGGNTIYFGEGSWLTVV.

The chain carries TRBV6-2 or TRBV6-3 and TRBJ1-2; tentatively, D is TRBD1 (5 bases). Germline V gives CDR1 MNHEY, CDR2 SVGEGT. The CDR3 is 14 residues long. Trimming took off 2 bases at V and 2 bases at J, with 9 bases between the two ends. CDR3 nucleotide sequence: TGTGCCAGCAGTTACCGGGGGATAAACTATGGCTACACCTTC. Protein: CASSYRGINYGYTF.

CDR3: CASSPGGSGELFF. The CDR3 coding sequence is TGTGCCAGCAGCCCGGGGGGGAGTGGGGAGCTGTTTTTT. J is TRBJ2-2 and V is TRBV27; 8 positions match TRBD2. The V gene's germline CDR1 is MNHEY and CDR2 SMNVEV (reference sequence). This CDR3 contains 13 residues. V lost 6 bases to trimming and J lost 8 bases; unmatched junction nucleotides: 5.